The clone carrying this TCR beta chain was seen repeatedly, ten times or more. These data originate in a study of response to subunit inactivated influenza vaccine. TCRdb fed the RT-PCR reads into MiXCR, producing one record per CDR3 protein. The sample shows 540,000 or so distinct CDR3 sequences, about an eighth of them seen only once. Germline values: CDR1 MNHEY, CDR2 SMNVEV (reference sequence). The CDR3 is 14 residues long. Trimming removed 2 bases from V and 5 bases from J, with 11 bases in between. The sequence was obtained from a man aged 50 or older who received an inactivated influenza vaccine. Sequenced material: PBMCs from blood, taken 35 to 45 days after vaccination. The chain employs TRBV27 and TRBJ2-3; D uncertain. The CDR3 here is CASSLRAKGDTQYF. The CDR3 nucleotides are TGTGCCAGCAGTTTACGGGCCAAAGGAGATACGCAGTATTTT.